Listed here is a single TCR beta chain. Its antigen is currently unknown. This entry comes from a study of breast tumors, draining lymph nodes, adjacent tissues. General study points: The data were judged consistent with most tumor T cells coming from lymph node and expanding in tumor. Tumor T cell lymph node origin was a supported hypothesis, not proven.

The CDR3 has 14 residues. Germline loops: CDR1 SGHTA, CDR2 FQGNSA. The V end lost 2 bases, the J end lost 0 bases, and 5 bases lay between the germline ends. Axillary draining lymph nodes of breast cancer patients supplied the node samples. MiXCR was run by TCRdb on the multiplex PCR reads, yielding one entry per CDR3 protein. The repertoire consists of roughly 100,000 distinct CDR3 sequences, with approximately 28% occurring once and the leading ten covering approximately 5.3%. The sample comprised axillary lymph node tissue. The chain joins TRBV7-2 to TRBJ2-1; D uncertain. The TCR was taken from a female donor with breast cancer. Some clones in this sample may be carry-over from other donors' samples. The CDR3: CASSLIGSYNEQFF. The CDR3 DNA sequence: TGTGCCAGCAGCTTAATTGGCTCCTACAATGAGCAGTTCTTC. The full variable domain, with the rest looked up from reference TRBV7-2 and TRBJ2-1, is GAGVSQSPSNKVTEKGKDVELRCDPISGHTALYWYRQSLGQGLEFLIYFQGNSAPDKSGLPSDRFSAERTGGSVSTLTIQRTQQEDSAVYLCASSLIGSYNEQFFGPGTRLTVL.